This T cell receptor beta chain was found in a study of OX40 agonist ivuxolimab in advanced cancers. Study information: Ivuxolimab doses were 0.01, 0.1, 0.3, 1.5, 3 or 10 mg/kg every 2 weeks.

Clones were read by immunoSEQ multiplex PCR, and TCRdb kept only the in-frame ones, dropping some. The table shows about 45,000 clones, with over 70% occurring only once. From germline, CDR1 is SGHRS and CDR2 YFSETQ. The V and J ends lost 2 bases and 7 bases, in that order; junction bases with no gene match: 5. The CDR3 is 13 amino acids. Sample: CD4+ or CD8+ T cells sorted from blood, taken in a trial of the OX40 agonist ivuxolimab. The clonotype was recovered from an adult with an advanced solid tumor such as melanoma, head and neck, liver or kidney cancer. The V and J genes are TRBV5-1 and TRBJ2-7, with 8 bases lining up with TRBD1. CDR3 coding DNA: TGCGCCAGCAGCTTACAGGGGGGTGGGGAGCAGTACTTC. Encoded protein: CASSLQGGGEQYF.